The table lists the clone carrying this T cell receptor (beta chain) with a count of one. The antigen is not known. The germline gene is not matched at one end of the junction; a read error may be the cause. The CDR3 consists of 15 residues. Looked up from germline, CDR1 is MGHRA and CDR2 is YSYEKL. The PCR was carried out with 60 Vbeta primers and 13 Jbeta primers. TCRdb's copy holds only in-frame clones and misses some; the assay was immunoSEQ multiplex PCR. The top ten clones hold about 1% of a sample with roughly 180,000 clones, 84% of them seen once. The data are from a study of cytomegalovirus exposure and HLA in healthy donors. Across the study: The study placed approximately 78% of its roughly 400 genotyped donors in the Caucasian-associated ancestry cluster. Overall study results and limits: Trimming of TCR beta V- and J-genes showed a link, identified in a later analysis, to a missense DCLRE1C variant. In vitro, a few CMV-associated chains proved specific for CMV antigens. CMV serostatus was the sole immune exposure information available.

Sequencing used PBMCs. The rearrangement uses TRBV4-1 and TRBJ2-7; TRBD2 agrees at 7 bases. The sequence came from a man aged 25 to 40 in good health and CMV-seronegative. CDR3 loop: CASRQEIGRVYEQYF. The CDR3 bases are TGCGCCAGCAGACAAGAAATAGGGAGGGTCTACGAGCAGTACTTC.